This is a list of T cell receptor beta chains from one sample in a study of blood T cell repertoires in COVID-19. TCRdb keeps only in-frame clones here, not all; method: immunoSEQ multiplex PCR. The sample records approximately 280,000 clones, approximately 81% being singletons. The sample comprised PBMCs or T cells enriched from blood (not recorded which). The receptors derive from a woman aged 45 to 65 who had recovered from COVID-19. The CDR3 runs from the conserved cysteine through the conserved F or W. The order of the fields is V gene, clone size, J gene, CDR3 protein. Size is stated for part of the rows, as once, few or many counts, or as a class when the clone is expanded.

>TRBV9|NA|TRBJ1-2
CASSIRTTPNYGYTF
>TRBV7-6|NA|TRBJ2-1
CASSLDRGLYNEQFF
>TRBV5-5|NA|TRBJ1-5
CASSSDSQFGQPQHF
>TRBV5-1|NA|TRBJ2-7
CASSDGTPTYEQYF
>TRBV5-5|NA|TRBJ2-4
CASSSYFTSGNIQYF
>TRBV7-6|NA|TRBJ2-1
CASSLASPAGVPYNEQFF
>TRBV5-1|NA|TRBJ2-1
CASSGGGVPYNEQFF
>TRBV6-1|NA|TRBJ2-1
CASSELGPTGEQFF
>TRBV7-3|NA|TRBJ2-3
CASSLLGTDTDTQYF
>TRBV4-1|NA|TRBJ2-7
CASSQAAWGTGPNSDEQYF
>TRBV18|NA|TRBJ1-6
CASSPRGASSPLHF
>TRBV7-2|NA|TRBJ1-6
CASSLQGNSPLHF
>TRBV28|NA|TRBJ2-1
CASRTLPGRENPNEQFF
>TRBV5-8|NA|TRBJ2-7
CASSKGLDSYEQYF
>TRBV4-3|NA|TRBJ1-1
CASQLGKATNTEAFF
>TRBV12-1|NA|TRBJ1-1
CASSFSSQDTEAFF
>TRBV4-1|NA|TRBJ2-7
CASSRGPLRGDEQYF
>TRBV5-8|NA|TRBJ2-5
CASSLRSAQYF
>TRBV30|NA|TRBJ2-3
CAWSVLASTDTQYF
>TRBV19|NA|TRBJ2-7
CASSITGTLEQYF
>TRBV19|NA|TRBJ2-7
CASSLNIGGDYEQYF
>TRBV6-5|few|TRBJ2-7
CASRMRASYEQYF
>TRBV19|NA|TRBJ1-1
CASSLGFTEAFF
>TRBV5-5|NA|TRBJ1-3
CASSPDRRSGNTIYF
>TRBV18|NA|TRBJ1-2
CASSPTGEGARDYGYTF
>TRBV24-1|NA|TRBJ2-7
CATRKTGASYEQYF
>TRBV19|NA|TRBJ1-1
CASSPPDRGPLNTEAFF
>TRBV18|NA|TRBJ2-2
CASSTQGSNTGELFF
>TRBV29-1|NA|TRBJ1-5
CSAIVAGGSNQPQHF
>TRBV28|NA|TRBJ1-5
CASSFGQGRQPQHF
>TRBV7-8|NA|TRBJ2-3
CASSFRGFTDTQYF
>TRBV18|NA|TRBJ1-5
CASSAGAPAPQHF
>TRBV5-1|once|TRBJ1-1
CASSSGGQGFGTEAFF
>TRBV19|NA|TRBJ1-2
CASSTRTGGNYGYTF
>TRBV7-3|few|TRBJ2-3
CASSLLAVSTDTQYF
>TRBV28|NA|TRBJ2-7
CASSLSGLSSYEQYF
>TRBV5-1|NA|TRBJ2-1
CASSYDIYNEQFF
>TRBV5-1|NA|TRBJ1-2
CASSSGQGTNYGYTF
>TRBV7-2|NA|TRBJ2-7
CASSLGGGKRYEQYF
>TRBV7-3|NA|TRBJ2-2
CASSLHFFGQGGGELFF
>TRBV19|NA|TRBJ1-4
CASRINRGTREKLFF
>TRBV30|once|TRBJ2-7
CAWSAWTSKYEQYF